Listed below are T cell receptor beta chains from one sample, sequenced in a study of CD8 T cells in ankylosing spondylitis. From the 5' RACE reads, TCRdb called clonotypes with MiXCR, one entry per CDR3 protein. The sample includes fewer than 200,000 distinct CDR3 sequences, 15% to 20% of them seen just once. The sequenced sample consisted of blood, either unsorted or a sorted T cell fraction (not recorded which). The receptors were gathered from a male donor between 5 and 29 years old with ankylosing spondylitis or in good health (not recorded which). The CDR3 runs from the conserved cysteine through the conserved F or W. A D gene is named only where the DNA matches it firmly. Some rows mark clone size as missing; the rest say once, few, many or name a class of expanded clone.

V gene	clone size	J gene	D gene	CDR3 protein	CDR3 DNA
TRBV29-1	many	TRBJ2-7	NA	CSASGTYYEQYF	TGCAGCGCGTCCGGGACTTACTACGAGCAGTACTTC
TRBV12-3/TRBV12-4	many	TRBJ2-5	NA	CASSFRVAKTQYF	TGTGCCAGCAGTTTTAGGGTTGCTAAGACCCAGTACTTC
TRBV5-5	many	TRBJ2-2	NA	CASSFEPGGELFF	TGTGCCAGCAGCTTTGAACCGGGCGGGGAGCTGTTTTTT
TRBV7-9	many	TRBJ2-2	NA	CASSLSFRDKNTGELFF	TGTGCCAGCAGCTTATCGTTTCGGGACAAAAACACCGGGGAGCTGTTTTTT
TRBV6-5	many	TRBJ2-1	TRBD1	CASSTGTGFYNEQFF	TGTGCCAGCAGTACCGGGACAGGGTTTTACAATGAGCAGTTCTTC
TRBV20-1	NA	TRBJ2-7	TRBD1	CSVRPGQAISYEQYF	TGCAGCGTCCGACCGGGACAGGCCATCTCCTACGAGCAGTACTTC
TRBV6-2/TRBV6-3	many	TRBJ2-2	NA	CASSYPRRAGTGELFF	TGTGCCAGCAGTTACCCCCGCAGGGCGGGCACCGGGGAGCTGTTTTTT
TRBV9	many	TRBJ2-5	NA	CASSEARHSGGLNF	TGTGCCAGCAGCGAGGCCCGGCACTCAGGAGGATTGAACTTC
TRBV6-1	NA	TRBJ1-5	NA	CASTLAFNQPQHF	TGTGCCAGCACGCTCGCCTTCAATCAGCCCCAGCATTTT
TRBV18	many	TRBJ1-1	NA	CASSVNTEAFF	TGTGCCAGCTCGGTGAACACTGAAGCTTTCTTT
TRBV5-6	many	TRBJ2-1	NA	CASSLGTPGNEQFF	TGTGCCAGCAGCTTGGGGACTCCCGGAAATGAGCAGTTCTTC
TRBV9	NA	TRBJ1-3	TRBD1	CASSFNRDRAGNTIYF	TGTGCCAGCAGCTTCAACCGGGACAGGGCTGGAAACACCATATATTTT
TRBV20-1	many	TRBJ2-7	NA	CSAEEASPTYEQYF	TGCAGTGCGGAAGAGGCTAGCCCTACCTACGAGCAGTACTTC
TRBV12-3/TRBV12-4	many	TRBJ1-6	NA	CASKIFSSYNSPLHF	TGTGCCAGCAAAATCTTTAGCTCCTATAATTCACCCCTCCACTTT
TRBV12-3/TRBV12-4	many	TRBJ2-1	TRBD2	CASSLAGGVNEQFF	TGTGCCAGCAGCTTAGCGGGAGGTGTCAATGAGCAGTTCTTC
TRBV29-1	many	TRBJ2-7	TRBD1	CSVEFNRGWTYEQYF	TGCAGCGTCGAATTTAACAGGGGTTGGACCTACGAGCAGTACTTC
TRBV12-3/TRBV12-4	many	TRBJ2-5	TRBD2	CASSPAGLFQETQYF	TGTGCCAGCAGTCCAGCGGGACTCTTTCAAGAGACCCAGTACTTC
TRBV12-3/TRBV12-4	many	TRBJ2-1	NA	CASSLATGGNNEQFF	TGTGCCAGCAGTTTAGCCACGGGTGGGAACAATGAGCAGTTCTTC
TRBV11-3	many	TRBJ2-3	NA	CASSKAQSTDTQYF	TGTGCCAGCAGCAAGGCACAAAGCACAGATACGCAGTATTTT
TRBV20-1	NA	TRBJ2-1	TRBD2	CSAASGTSGRPEQFF	TGCAGTGCCGCCTCCGGGACTAGCGGGAGGCCTGAGCAGTTCTTC